Following are 10 T cell receptor beta chains from one sample sequenced in a study of blood T cell repertoires in COVID-19. This table comes from immunoSEQ multiplex PCR, and its TCRdb copy is limited to in-frame clones, with some not included. The sample includes some 170,000 clones, roughly 87% of them seen just once. The material sequenced was PBMCs or T cells enriched from blood (not recorded which). The receptor set was obtained from a human donor with acute COVID-19. The donor label of this sample is uncertain.

J is TRBJ1-2 and V is TRBV18; 9 positions agree with TRBD1. Unmatched junction bases numbered 1, after V lost 2 bases and J lost 6 bases. CDR1 KGHSH and CDR2 LQKENI come from the germline V gene. The CDR3 is 13 amino acids. CDR3 region: CASSPGTGNGYTF. CDR3 DNA: TGTGCCAGCTCACCAGGGACAGGGAATGGCTACACCTTC. The whole variable domain, remainder taken from reference TRBV18 and TRBJ1-2, is NAGVMQNPRHLVRRRGQEARLRCSPMKGHSHVYWYRQLPEEGLKFMVYLQKENIIDESGMPKERFSAEFPKEGPSILRIQQVVRGDSAAYFCASSPGTGNGYTFGSGTRLTVV.

This chain connects TRBV5-1 to TRBJ2-3; tentatively, D is TRBD2 (6 bases). CDR1 and CDR2 from the germline V gene are SGHRS and YFSETQ. V lost 4 bases, J lost 6 bases, and 21 bases lay in between. The CDR3 extends over 16 amino acids. Written as DNA, the CDR3 is TGCGCCAGCAGCGCATACCGGGACTTGTCCCTGGATACGCAGTATTTT. It yields the protein CASSAYRDLSLDTQYF. Combining the CDR3 with reference TRBV5-1 and TRBJ2-3 gives the whole variable domain KAGVTQTPRYLIKTRGQQVTLSCSPISGHRSVSWYQQTPGQGLQFLFEYFSETQRNKGNFPGRFSGRQFSNSRSEMNVSTLELGDSALYLCASSAYRDLSLDTQYFGPGTRLTVL.

The CDR3 sequence: CAWVYRVHTEAFF. The CDR3, as DNA: TGTGCCTGGGTCTACAGGGTCCACACTGAAGCTTTCTTT. This chain connects TRBV30 to TRBJ1-1; the D gene is possibly TRBD1 (6 bases). V gave up 5 bases and J gave up 3 bases, with 13 bases separating them. In germline, CDR1 is GTSNPN, CDR2 SVGIG (reference sequence). The CDR3 length is 13 residues. The full variable domain, in which reference TRBV30 and TRBJ1-1 provide the parts outside the CDR3, is SQTIHQWPATLVQPVGSPLSLECTVEGTSNPNLYWYRQAAGRGLQLLFYSVGIGQISSEVPQNLSASRPQDRQFILSSKKLLLSDSGFYLCAWVYRVHTEAFFGQGTRLTVV.

The chain joins TRBV7-2 to TRBJ2-7, with unresolved D. V lost 1 base and J lost 3, with 7 bases in between. Germline-derived CDR1 and CDR2 are SGHTA and FQGNSA. The CDR3 covers 13 residues. Here the CDR3 reads CASSLVTGYEQYF. CDR3 coding DNA: TGTGCCAGCAGCTTAGTAACTGGCTACGAGCAGTACTTC.

The CDR3 reads CASSPPPAGMETQYF. CDR3 DNA sequence: TGTGCCAGCTCACCCCCCCCCGCAGGGATGGAGACCCAGTACTTC. The V call is TRBV18, the J call TRBJ2-5, with D perhaps TRBD1 (5 bases). V shed 3 bases and J shed 5 bases, with 16 bases lying between them. This CDR3 contains 15 residues. Germline loops: CDR1 KGHSH, CDR2 LQKENI.

The J gene is TRBJ2-7, the V gene TRBV19, with 7 bases matching TRBD1. The ends lost 6 bases at V and 1 base at J; junction bases unmatched: 9. The V gene's germline CDR1 is LNHDA and CDR2 SQIVND (reference sequence). This CDR3 is 15 amino acids long. CDR3 protein: CASRSKDRVSYEQYF. The CDR3 DNA reads as TGTGCCAGTAGATCCAAAGACAGGGTATCCTACGAGCAGTACTTC.

The rearrangement uses TRBV7-9 and TRBJ2-5; D uncertain. The germline gives CDR1 SEHNR, CDR2 FQNEAQ (reference sequence). V lost 5 bases to trimming and J lost 4 bases, with 8 bases between them. CDR3 length: 12 amino acids. The CDR3 sequence is CASSVSRETQYF. The CDR3 nucleotides read TGTGCCAGCAGCGTTAGCCGAGAGACCCAGTACTTC.

The rearrangement uses TRBV27 and TRBJ1-6, with D unresolved. In germline, CDR1 is MNHEY, CDR2 SMNVEV (reference sequence). The CDR3 sequence is 14 residues long. V lost 3 bases and J lost 1, with 4 bases in between. CDR3 region: CASSFGSYNSPLHF. DNA of the CDR3: TGTGCCAGCAGTTTCGGGTCCTATAATTCACCCCTCCACTTT.

Notes on this clone: Other nucleotide sequences from this sample produce the same CDR3. This sequence joins TRBV4-2 and TRBJ1-6, with 7 bases that match TRBD1. There are 15 residues in the CDR3. The ends lost 4 bases at V and 10 bases at J; junction bases unmatched: 10. Germline V lookup: CDR1 LGHNA, CDR2 YNFKEQ. CDR3 nucleotides: TGTGCCAGCAGCCCCCGGGACAGAGAAGGGTCACCCCTCCACTTT. It is translated as CASSPRDREGSPLHF.

The chain has TRBV5-6 and TRBJ2-3, with 11 bases aligning to TRBD2. The germline V gene encodes CDR1 SGHDT and CDR2 YYEEEE. The CDR3 totals 16 residues. Trimming removed 4 bases from V and 2 bases from J; junction bases left unmatched: 6. CDR3 amino acids: CASSPTSGRTTDTQYF. The CDR3, as DNA: TGTGCCAGCAGCCCCACTAGCGGGAGAACCACAGATACGCAGTATTTT.